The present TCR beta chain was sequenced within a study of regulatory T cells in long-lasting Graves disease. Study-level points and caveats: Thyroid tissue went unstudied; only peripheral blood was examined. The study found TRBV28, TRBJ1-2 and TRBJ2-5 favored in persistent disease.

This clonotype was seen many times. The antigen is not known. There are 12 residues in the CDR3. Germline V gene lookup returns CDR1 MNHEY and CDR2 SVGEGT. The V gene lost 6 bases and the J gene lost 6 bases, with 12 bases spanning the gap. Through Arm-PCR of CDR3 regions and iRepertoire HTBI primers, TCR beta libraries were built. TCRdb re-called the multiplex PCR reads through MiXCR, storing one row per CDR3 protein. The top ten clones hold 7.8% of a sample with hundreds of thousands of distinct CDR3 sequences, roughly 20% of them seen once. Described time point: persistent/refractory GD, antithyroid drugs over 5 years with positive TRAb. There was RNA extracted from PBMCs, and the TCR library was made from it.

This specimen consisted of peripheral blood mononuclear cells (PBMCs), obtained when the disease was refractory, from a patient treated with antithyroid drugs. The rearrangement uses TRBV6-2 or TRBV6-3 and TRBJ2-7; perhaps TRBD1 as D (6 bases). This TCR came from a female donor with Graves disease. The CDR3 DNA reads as TGTGCCAGCAGACAAACAGGGAGCGAGCAGTACTTC. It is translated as CASRQTGSEQYF.